Listed below are T cell receptor beta chains from one sample, sequenced in a study of blood T cell repertoires in COVID-19. The repertoire was sequenced with immunoSEQ multiplex PCR; TCRdb's copy has only in-frame clones and lacks some. This table holds fewer than 700,000 clones, about 89% found once. Material: peripheral blood. Receptors originate from a woman aged 50 to 65 with COVID-19, enrolled during active disease. CDR3s include the opening cysteine and the closing phenylalanine or tryptophan. The D gene is left open where the match is weak. Rows may omit the clone size; those that give it use once, few, many or a size class.

V gene	D gene	J gene	clone size	CDR3 DNA	CDR3 protein
TRBV24-1	TRBD1	TRBJ1-5	few	TGTGCCACCAGTGCAGGGGGGCTATATCAGCCCCAGCATTTT	CATSAGGLYQPQHF
TRBV11-2	TRBD1	TRBJ2-7	-	TGTGCCAGCAGCTCAATGGCGGGACAGGGGCCCTACGAGCAGTACTTC	CASSSMAGQGPYEQYF
TRBV4-1	-	TRBJ1-2	-	TGCGCCAGCAGCCAAGATGGTCATGGGGCCCCAGGAGGCTACACCTTC	CASSQDGHGAPGGYTF
TRBV18	-	TRBJ1-1	-	TGTGCCAGCTCACCACTTTCGGGGACTGAAGCTTTCTTT	CASSPLSGTEAFF
TRBV21-1	-	TRBJ2-7	-	TGTGCCAGCAGCAAAGTAAGCGGACGGTTTACGGGGGAGCAGTACTTC	CASSKVSGRFTGEQYF
TRBV24-1	-	TRBJ2-1	-	TGTGCCACCAGCCGCGACAGGACGACTAATGAGCAGTTCTTC	CATSRDRTTNEQFF
TRBV29-1	-	TRBJ2-5	-	TGCAGCGTTCTACGAGAGACCCAGTACTTC	CSVLRETQYF
TRBV6-5	-	TRBJ1-1	once	TGTGCCAGCAGCTGGGGCTCTAACACTGAAGCTTTCTTT	CASSWGSNTEAFF
TRBV5-1	-	TRBJ1-2	-	TGCGCCAGCAGCATAGCGTCCGGGCCGGAGGGCTACACCTTC	CASSIASGPEGYTF
TRBV12-3/TRBV12-4	TRBD1	TRBJ2-3	-	TGTGCCAGCGGCAGGGGGCACGATACGCAGTATTTT	CASGRGHDTQYF
TRBV7-8	-	TRBJ2-2	-	TGTGCCAGCAGCTTAGTGGGGCGAGTCGGGGAGCTGTTTTTT	CASSLVGRVGELFF
TRBV15	-	TRBJ2-2	once	TGTGCCACCAGCAAAGGGGCCGGGGAGCTGTTTTTT	CATSKGAGELFF
TRBV11-2	-	TRBJ1-2	-	TGTGCCAGCAGCTTAGCAGGGGCTGGCTACACCTTC	CASSLAGAGYTF
TRBV30	-	TRBJ1-2	-	TGTGCCCAATCCACAGGGAACTATGGCTACACCTTC	CAQSTGNYGYTF
TRBV27	-	TRBJ1-2	-	TGTGCCAGCAGGGGCCAAGACCCCTATGGCTACACCTTC	CASRGQDPYGYTF
TRBV20-1	-	TRBJ1-1	-	TGCAGTGCTGGCCAGAACACTGAAGCTTTCTTT	CSAGQNTEAFF
TRBV19	-	TRBJ1-2	-	TGTGCCAGTAGTTGGACAGAACATGGCTACACCTTC	CASSWTEHGYTF
TRBV28	-	TRBJ1-3	-	TGTGCCAGCAGTAGGGGGAAGCGAAACACCATATATTTT	CASSRGKRNTIYF
TRBV30	-	TRBJ2-2	-	TGTGCCTGGAGTTTCATCGGGGAGCTGTTTTTT	CAWSFIGELFF
TRBV18	-	TRBJ2-2	-	TGTGCCAGCTCACCAGGGCCCGGTCCCGGGGAGCTGTTTTTT	CASSPGPGPGELFF
TRBV19	-	TRBJ1-1	-	TGTGCCAGTAGTCCAAGCATTGCAACGACTGAAGCTTTCTTT	CASSPSIATTEAFF
TRBV5-5	-	TRBJ1-5	-	TGTGCCAGCAGCTTGTGGACACCTAGCAATCAGCCCCAGCATTTT	CASSLWTPSNQPQHF
TRBV5-6	TRBD1	TRBJ2-3	once	TGTGCCAGCACCAGGACAGGGGGCGCTGGAGATACGCAGTATTTT	CASTRTGGAGDTQYF
TRBV5-8	TRBD2	TRBJ2-1	once	TGTGCCAGCAGCTTGGTTCGGCTAGCGGGGCACAATGAGCAGTTCTTC	CASSLVRLAGHNEQFF
TRBV2	-	TRBJ1-5	-	TGTGCCAGCAGTGAAGCGGCAGGTATCAATCAGCCCCAGCATTTT	CASSEAAGINQPQHF
TRBV5-1	-	TRBJ1-1	-	TGCGCCAGCAGCCCTGGGCCAGACACTGAAGCTTTCTTT	CASSPGPDTEAFF
TRBV28	-	TRBJ1-1	once	TGTGCCAGCAGCCGGATTAAAGGACAGCCGAACACTGAAGCTTTCTTT	CASSRIKGQPNTEAFF
TRBV27	TRBD1	TRBJ2-5	-	TGTGCCAGCAGCCACTGGACGGGGACAGGGGTAGGTGAGACCCAGTACTTC	CASSHWTGTGVGETQYF
TRBV7-9	TRBD2	TRBJ2-1	-	TGTGCCAGCAAGTTCACCCCCCTGACTAGCGGGGGGGTAGGTGAGCAGTTCTTC	CASKFTPLTSGGVGEQFF
TRBV11-2	-	TRBJ2-7	-	TGTGCCAGCAGCTTAGGAGATGGGGGGTACGAGCAGTACTTC	CASSLGDGGYEQYF
TRBV30	TRBD2	TRBJ2-7	-	TGTGCCCTGGGGGGGGGCTACGAGCAGTACTTC	CALGGGYEQYF
TRBV5-6	-	TRBJ2-6	few	TGTGCCAGCAGCCAAGGCGGGGCCGGGGCCAACGTCCTGACTTTC	CASSQGGAGANVLTF
TRBV6-6	TRBD1	TRBJ1-4	-	TGTGCCAGCAGCTATCGCCTTTCCGGGACAGGGGGCTCTCTCAGAGGACTGTTTTTT	CASSYRLSGTGGSLRGLFF
TRBV28	-	TRBJ1-5	-	TGTGCCAGCAGCGTTTATAGCAATCAGCCCCAGCATTTT	CASSVYSNQPQHF
TRBV7-9	-	TRBJ1-4	-	TGTGCCAGCAGCCATTCCGAAAAACTGTTTTTT	CASSHSEKLFF
TRBV19	TRBD1	TRBJ1-1	few	TGTGCCAGTAGTACAGGGGGCTTCGTAAAAGGATACACTGAAGCTTTCTTT	CASSTGGFVKGYTEAFF
TRBV9	-	TRBJ2-7	-	TGTGCCAGCAGCGTAGCAAGCGGGACAGGTATTAGGGAGCAGTACTTC	CASSVASGTGIREQYF
TRBV7-9	-	TRBJ1-1	-	TGTGCCAGCAGCTTAGGCTTTCAGGGCGCCGGCCCCATGAACACTGAAGCTTTCTTT	CASSLGFQGAGPMNTEAFF
TRBV2	-	TRBJ1-6	-	TGTGCCAGCAGTGAAGCACCCCTCGTGAGCTCCTATAATTCACCCCTCCACTTT	CASSEAPLVSSYNSPLHF
TRBV27	TRBD1	TRBJ1-1	-	TGTGCCAGCAGGCGGGGACAGGGGGCTCTGAACACTGAAGCTTTCTTT	CASRRGQGALNTEAFF
TRBV5-4	TRBD2	TRBJ2-3	-	TGTGCCAGCAGCTACTATCTAGCGGGGGGCCGCCATACGCAGTATTTT	CASSYYLAGGRHTQYF
TRBV5-1	-	TRBJ1-4	-	TGCGCCAGCAGCTTGGGTCAGGGAGGCGAAAAACTGTTTTTT	CASSLGQGGEKLFF
TRBV7-2	-	TRBJ1-2	few	TGTGCCAGCAGCTTAGCGACTCTCGATGGCTACACCTTC	CASSLATLDGYTF
TRBV2	-	TRBJ1-3	-	TGTGCCACCGCTAGTTACTCTGGAAACACCATATATTTT	CATASYSGNTIYF
TRBV9	-	TRBJ2-3	-	TGTGCCAGCAGCCCTAGGGGGGGCAGCTACACAGATACGCAGTATTTT	CASSPRGGSYTDTQYF
TRBV30	TRBD2	TRBJ2-3	-	TGTGCCTGTCGGGGGGGCACAGATACGCAGTATTTT	CACRGGTDTQYF
TRBV11-2	-	TRBJ2-1	-	TGTGCCGGAGGGACCAGCAGCTCCTACAATGAGCAGTTCTTC	CAGGTSSSYNEQFF
TRBV15	-	TRBJ1-6	-	TGTGCCACCAGCAGAGGGAGAGATTCACCCCTCCACTTT	CATSRGRDSPLHF
TRBV18	TRBD1	TRBJ2-1	-	TGTGCCAGCTCACCAGGGACAGTTTACAATGAGCAGTTCTTC	CASSPGTVYNEQFF
TRBV11-2	-	TRBJ2-3	-	TGTGCCAGCACTTTAGCAGATACGCAGTATTTT	CASTLADTQYF
TRBV2	TRBD2	TRBJ2-3	-	TGTGCCAGCAGTGACCTTAGGACTAGCGGCACAGATACGCAGTATTTT	CASSDLRTSGTDTQYF
TRBV2	TRBD1	TRBJ2-7	-	TGTGCCAGCCAGCGGGACAGGGGCTACGAGCAGTACTTC	CASQRDRGYEQYF
TRBV5-1	TRBD1	TRBJ1-2	once	TGCGCCAGCAGCTTGGACTGGACAGGAGGTGGCTACACCTTC	CASSLDWTGGGYTF
TRBV3-1/TRBV3-2	-	TRBJ1-4	-	TGTGCCAGCAGCCAACCTACTGGGGGGAAACTGTTTTTT	CASSQPTGGKLFF
TRBV10-3	-	TRBJ1-2	-	TGTGCCATCAGTGATCAGGGAAGCTATGGCTACACCTTC	CAISDQGSYGYTF
TRBV10-2	-	TRBJ1-1	-	TGCGCCAGCAGTGATATCCGAGGCACTGAAGCTTTCTTT	CASSDIRGTEAFF
TRBV3-1/TRBV3-2	-	TRBJ2-7	-	TGTGCCAGCAGCCAGCCAGGGGGGAGCGAGCAGTACTTC	CASSQPGGSEQYF
TRBV11-2	TRBD2	TRBJ2-7	-	TGTGCCAGCAGCTTGGGAATAGCGGGGAAAATCTACGAGCAGTACTTC	CASSLGIAGKIYEQYF
TRBV10-3	TRBD2	TRBJ2-2	-	TGTGCCATCAGCCCCACTAGCGGGGAAACGAACACCGGGGAGCTGTTTTTT	CAISPTSGETNTGELFF
TRBV27	-	TRBJ2-7	-	TGTGCCAGCATCTCAACAGGCTCCTACGAGCAGTACTTC	CASISTGSYEQYF